Shown below are 19 T cell receptor beta chains from a single sample sequenced in a study of T cell clones after liver transplantation. Some clones are missing from TCRdb's copy, which holds only in-frame ones; the method was immunoSEQ multiplex PCR. The sample lists roughly 100,000 clones; around 84% were seen once. The sample in question was CD4+ T cells from blood, obtained approximately 50 months after liver transplant. These receptors were obtained from a human patient who received a liver transplant. Some T cells may have come from the graft donor.

The chain links TRBV9 to TRBJ2-2, with D perhaps TRBD2 (5 bases). Looked up from germline, CDR1 is SGDLS and CDR2 is YYNGEE. V gave up 0 bases and J gave up 4 bases, with 10 bases separating them. This CDR3 has 15 residues. CDR3 coding DNA: TGTGCCAGCAGCGTAGAGGGAGACCCCACCGGGGAGCTGTTTTTT. This sequence encodes CASSVEGDPTGELFF.

This chain links TRBV7-9 with TRBJ2-7; TRBD2 aligns across 7 bases. Germline CDR1 reads SEHNR; CDR2 reads FQNEAQ (reference sequence). CDR3 length equals 15 residues. J lost 2 bases, V lost 5 bases, and 9 bases had no gene match. This chain's CDR3 is CASSPSGLLTYEQYF. In DNA form, the CDR3 reads TGTGCCAGCAGCCCGTCGGGACTACTTACCTACGAGCAGTACTTC.

This clone turned up a few times. This chain uses TRBV7-2 with TRBJ2-4; 11 nucleotides align to TRBD2. CDR3 length: 18 residues. Germline loops: CDR1 SGHTA, CDR2 FQGNSA. J was trimmed by 7 bases and V by 4 bases; bases with no gene match: 15. This chain's CDR3 is CASSSPWSSGRALNIQYF. The CDR3 bases are TGTGCCAGCAGCTCACCCTGGAGTAGCGGGAGGGCCTTGAACATTCAGTACTTC.

The V and J genes are TRBV5-3 and TRBJ1-2; 8 bases align to TRBD1. TRBV5-3 falls under the ORF class, with uncertain function. This CDR3 comprises 14 residues. Trimming cost V 3 bases and J 8 bases; bases outside gene matches: 9. The CDR3 DNA sequence: TGTGCCAGAAGCTGCAGGGGGCGCGATGGAGGCTACACCTTC. This codes for CARSCRGRDGGYTF.

The chain combines TRBV30 with TRBJ2-1; D remains unclear. The CDR3 runs to 13 residues. V was pared by 0 bases and J by 9 bases, with 12 bases between. Germline assignment: CDR1 GTSNPN and CDR2 SVGIG (reference sequence). CDR3 coding DNA: TGTGCCTGGAGTGTAGCTAGGGAAGGTGAGCAGTTCTTC. It translates to CAWSVAREGEQFF. The variable domain in full, completed from reference TRBV30 and TRBJ2-1, reads SQTIHQWPATLVQPVGSPLSLECTVEGTSNPNLYWYRQAAGRGLQLLFYSVGIGQISSEVPQNLSASRPQDRQFILSSKKLLLSDSGFYLCAWSVAREGEQFFGPGTRLTVL.

V gene TRBV21-1 combines with J gene TRBJ2-7; the table's D call, TRBD2, has no DNA check behind it. TRBV21-1 corresponds to a pseudogene. CDR3 length: 17 residues. As DNA, the CDR3 is TGTGCCAGCAGCAAGGCAAGCGGGGGGCGGGGCGACTACGAGCAGTACTTC. The encoded protein is CASSKASGGRGDYEQYF.

The chain carries TRBV19 and TRBJ1-2; maybe TRBD1 (6 bases). The CDR3 length is 17 residues. V lost 0 bases, J lost 4 bases, and 18 bases lay in between. Germline V gene sequence: CDR1 LNHDA, CDR2 SQIVND (reference sequence). CDR3 sequence reads: CASSIDFFSADSYGYTF. The CDR3 DNA reads TGTGCCAGTAGTATAGATTTCTTTTCCGCGGACAGCTATGGCTACACCTTC.

The chain joins TRBV28 to TRBJ1-4, with 7 nucleotides matching TRBD1. V dropped 2 bases and J dropped 8; count of bases not matched to a gene: 8. This CDR3 comprises 15 residues. Germline values: CDR1 MDHEN, CDR2 SYDVKM. The CDR3 DNA is TGTGCCAGCAGTTTAAGAAAGGGGGCGGAGGAAAAACTGTTTTTT. This translates into CASSLRKGAEEKLFF.

The chain joins TRBV19 to TRBJ1-4; weak D call: TRBD1 (5 bases). The CDR3 loop spans 14 amino acids. The germline V gene encodes CDR1 LNHDA and CDR2 SQIVND (reference sequence). V shed 11 bases and J shed 0 bases, with 13 bases lying between them. CDR3 coding DNA: TGTGCCTCTAGGGGCGTAGCAACTAATGAAAAACTGTTTTTT. Its translation: CASRGVATNEKLFF. Looking up the rest from reference TRBV19 and TRBJ1-4 gives the full variable domain: DGGITQSPKYLFRKEGQNVTLSCEQNLNHDAMYWYRQDPGQGLRLIYYSQIVNDFQKGDIAEGYSVSREKKESFPLTVTSAQKNPTAFYLCASRGVATNEKLFFGSGTQLSVL.

This chain links TRBV2 with TRBJ1-1, with D possibly TRBD1 on 6 matching bases. V lost 10 bases and J 2 bases, leaving 14 bases between the germline ends. From germline, CDR1 is SNHLY and CDR2 FYNNEI. The CDR3 sequence is 13 residues long. The CDR3 sequence: CATRRGENTEAFF. The DNA for the CDR3 is TGTGCCACCCGCAGGGGAGAAAACACTGAAGCTTTCTTT.

The gene calls are TRBV7-6 and TRBJ2-2; 8 bases fit TRBD1. V was pared by 0 bases and J by 4 bases, with 4 bases of the junction left unmatched. Germline CDR1 is SGHVS and CDR2 is FNYEAQ. There are 16 residues in the CDR3. CDR3 sequence (DNA): TGTGCCAGCAGCTTAGCACAGGGGGGTTCCACCGGGGAGCTGTTTTTT. Protein: CASSLAQGGSTGELFF.

V gene TRBV5-1 combines with J gene TRBJ2-1, with TRBD2 matching over 9 bases. After removal of 0 bases from V and 7 bases from J, the junction contained 8 bases not matched to a gene. CDR1 is SGHRS, CDR2 YFSETQ, per germline. This CDR3 is 16 amino acids long. CDR3: CASSLGSAGGRNEQFF. CDR3 in DNA: TGCGCCAGCAGCTTGGGATCAGCGGGAGGCCGGAATGAGCAGTTCTTC. Based on the CDR3 plus reference TRBV5-1 and TRBJ2-1, the full variable domain is KAGVTQTPRYLIKTRGQQVTLSCSPISGHRSVSWYQQTPGQGLQFLFEYFSETQRNKGNFPGRFSGRQFSNSRSEMNVSTLELGDSALYLCASSLGSAGGRNEQFFGPGTRLTVL.

This clone was seen only once. The rearrangement joins TRBV5-6 to TRBJ2-7, with D tentatively TRBD1 or TRBD2 (6 bases each). CDR1 SGHDT and CDR2 YYEEEE come from the germline V gene. The V gene lost 4 bases and the J gene lost 1 base, with 12 bases spanning the gap. The CDR3 totals 14 residues. DNA of the CDR3: TGTGCCAGCAGCATTGGAGGGGGTTCCTACGAGCAGTACTTC. Translation gives CASSIGGGSYEQYF.

The chain carries TRBV7-2 and TRBJ1-5; no definite D call. CDR3 length: 14 amino acids. The V gene's germline CDR1 is SGHTA and CDR2 FQGNSA. V gave up 6 bases and J gave up 0 bases, with 9 bases separating them. CDR3 residues: CASSDRYSNQPQHF. CDR3 DNA: TGTGCCAGCAGTGATAGGTATAGCAATCAGCCCCAGCATTTT.

V is TRBV5-1 and J is TRBJ2-1, with 11 bases identical to TRBD1. The germline V gene has CDR1 SGHRS and CDR2 YFSETQ. After removal of 3 bases from V and 4 bases from J, the junction contained 3 bases not matched to a gene. The CDR3 extends over 15 amino acids. CDR3 bases: TGCGCCAGCAGCTGGACAGGGGGCACTTACAATGAGCAGTTCTTC. Its protein is CASSWTGGTYNEQFF.

The chain recombines TRBV19 with TRBJ1-5; D unclear. Germline CDR1 reads LNHDA; CDR2 reads SQIVND (reference sequence). Trimming left V 7 bases short and J 9 bases short, with 16 bases between. This CDR3 has 13 amino acids. DNA of the CDR3: TGTGCCAGTACGGACGGGAGGCGGGTGCCCCAGCATTTT. Its translation: CASTDGRRVPQHF.

The chain recombines TRBV18 with TRBJ1-5; D is ambiguous. CDR3 size: 13 residues. Germline values: CDR1 KGHSH, CDR2 LQKENI. V was pared by 3 bases and J by 6 bases, with 9 bases between. CDR3 loop: CASSPDEAQPQHF. CDR3 DNA: TGTGCCAGCTCACCCGACGAGGCTCAGCCCCAGCATTTT.

V usage is TRBV5-5 and J usage is TRBJ1-5; D not certain. The V and J ends lost 0 bases and 4 bases respectively, with 5 bases between them. The CDR3 is made up of 13 amino acids. Germline V gene lookup returns CDR1 SGHKS and CDR2 YYEKEE (reference sequence). CDR3 protein: CASSLGPNQPQHF. The CDR3 DNA is TGTGCCAGCAGCTTGGGACCTAATCAGCCCCAGCATTTT.

V usage is TRBV19 and J usage is TRBJ2-7, with D unresolved. Germline CDR1 LNHDA, CDR2 SQIVND (reference sequence). The V end lost 5 bases, the J end lost 0 bases, and 11 bases lay between the germline ends. The CDR3 has 14 amino acids. In DNA, the CDR3 is TGTGCCAGTAGTGGTACGGCACTCTCCTACGAGCAGTACTTC. This codes for CASSGTALSYEQYF.